A selection of T cell receptor beta chains follows, all from one sample in a study of shared clonotypes between healthy human individuals. The repertoire was sequenced with immunoSEQ multiplex PCR; TCRdb's copy has only in-frame clones and lacks some. The table has a few million clones, more than 85% seen once. The sequencing sample was made of naive CD4+ T cells from PBMCs. These receptors originate from a man younger than 35 in good health. Some clones in this sample may be carry-over from other donors' samples. The CDR3 runs from the conserved cysteine through the conserved F or W. Each record gives: J gene, D gene, V gene, clone size, CDR3 DNA, CDR3 protein. A D gene is named only where the DNA matches it firmly. Only part of the rows carry a size: once, few, many, or a class if the clone is expanded.

TRBJ1-1 - TRBV7-2 - TGTGCCAGCAGCACCAGGGCTGGCACTGAAGCTTTCTTT CASSTRAGTEAFF
TRBJ2-7 - TRBV7-9 - TGTGCCAGCAGCTTAAAGAGCTCCTACGAGCAGTACTTC CASSLKSSYEQYF
TRBJ1-2 TRBD1 TRBV5-1 - TGCGCCAGCAGCTGGACTTCGGGACAGGGGGGATCTAACTATGGCTACACCTTC CASSWTSGQGGSNYGYTF
TRBJ1-3 - TRBV28 - TGTGCCAGCAGTTTACCAGGGAAGGGTGGAAACACCATATATTTT CASSLPGKGGNTIYF
TRBJ1-6 - TRBV30 - TGTGCCTGGACAGAACATTTCTCCGCTTCACCCCTCCACTTT CAWTEHFSASPLHF
TRBJ2-1 - TRBV11-1 - TGTGCCAGCAGCAACGGACCTGAGCAGTTCTTC CASSNGPEQFF
TRBJ2-3 - TRBV18 - TGTGCCAGCTCCCCCGCGGCCAGCACAGATACGCAGTATTTT CASSPAASTDTQYF
TRBJ2-1 - TRBV20-1 once TGCAGTGCCCAACGTGGACGACTGCAGTTCTTC CSAQRGRLQFF
TRBJ2-3 - TRBV9 - TGTGCCAGCAGCGTATACTTAACTAGCACAGATACGCAGTATTTT CASSVYLTSTDTQYF
TRBJ1-3 TRBD1 TRBV7-2 - TGTGCCAGCAGCTTAGCTGGGACAGGGCTCGGAAACACCATATATTTT CASSLAGTGLGNTIYF
TRBJ1-2 - TRBV27 - TGTGCCAGCAGTCGCGTCCGGGCAGGGCGAGAGAGCGGCTACACCTTC CASSRVRAGRESGYTF
TRBJ2-1 - TRBV30 - TGTGCCTGGAGTCCGGATAGCTCCTACAATGAGCAGTTCTTC CAWSPDSSYNEQFF
TRBJ2-1 - TRBV10-3 - TGTGCCATCAGTGAGTCGATTGGGATTACGGATGAGCAGTTCTTC CAISESIGITDEQFF
TRBJ2-7 TRBD1 TRBV30 - TGTGCCTGGAGTGTGGGACAGGGATACGAGCAGTACTTC CAWSVGQGYEQYF
TRBJ1-4 - TRBV5-4 - TGTGCCAGCAGCCCGGGACCTCGGGAAAAACTGTTTTTT CASSPGPREKLFF
TRBJ2-2 - TRBV9 - TGTGCCAGCAGCCCCATCTCCAGCGGGTTTAACACCGGGGAGCTGTTTTTT CASSPISSGFNTGELFF
TRBJ2-1 TRBD2 TRBV9 - TGTGCCAGCAGCGCGGGGGGGACTGCTGCCTACAATGAGCAGTTCTTC CASSAGGTAAYNEQFF
TRBJ2-2 TRBD2 TRBV7-2 once TGTGCCAGCAGCCGGTGGGCGGGAGGCGGTCGGGGGGAGCTGTTTTTT CASSRWAGGGRGELFF
TRBJ2-1 TRBD2 TRBV9 - TGTGCCAGCGGGGGACTAGCGGGAGGATACAATGAGCAGTTCTTC CASGGLAGGYNEQFF
TRBJ2-7 TRBD2 TRBV5-6 - TGTGCCAGCAGCTTGGGACTAGCGGTAGCCTACGAGCAGTACTTC CASSLGLAVAYEQYF
TRBJ2-7 TRBD1 TRBV18 - TGTGCCAGCTCACCCCCGGGACAGGGAACCTACGAGCAGTACTTC CASSPPGQGTYEQYF
TRBJ2-7 TRBD2 TRBV5-1 - TGCGCCAGCAGCTTGACTAGCGGGAGGGCCTCCTACGAGCAGTACTTC CASSLTSGRASYEQYF
TRBJ2-3 - TRBV5-1 - TGCGCCAGCAGCGAATCAGGCACAGATACGCAGTATTTT CASSESGTDTQYF
TRBJ2-1 - TRBV5-1 - TGCGCCAGCAGCCTGCGGGGACTCACGGGGTCCAATGAGCAGTTCTTC CASSLRGLTGSNEQFF
TRBJ2-3 TRBD2 TRBV4-3 - TGCGCCAGCAGCCAAGCGGGACTAGCGGGAGTGAGAGATACGCAGTATTTT CASSQAGLAGVRDTQYF
TRBJ1-3 TRBD1 TRBV5-1 - TGCGCCAGCAGCTGGGACAGGGCCTCTGGAAACACCATATATTTT CASSWDRASGNTIYF
TRBJ2-2 - TRBV7-8 once TGTGCCAGCAGCTTAGCCGGAACCGGGGAGCTGTTTTTT CASSLAGTGELFF
TRBJ1-2 TRBD1 TRBV10-3 - TGTGCCATCAGCCCGACAGGGGAGAGATTCCATGGCTACACCTTC CAISPTGERFHGYTF
TRBJ2-2 - TRBV6-5 - TGTGCCAGCAGGAACCCCGGACGGAACACCGGGGAGCTGTTTTTT CASRNPGRNTGELFF
TRBJ1-1 TRBD1 TRBV25-1 - TGTGCCAGCAGTGAACTCGGCGCAGGGGGAGGGTCACACACTGAAGCTTTCTTT CASSELGAGGGSHTEAFF
TRBJ1-2 - TRBV4-1 - TGCGCCAGCAGCCAAGTCTACTGGGGGGATGGCTACACCTTC CASSQVYWGDGYTF
TRBJ2-6 - TRBV5-1 once TGCGCCAGCAGCTTGGAGGGAGGCGGCTCTGGGGCCAACGTCCTGACTTTC CASSLEGGGSGANVLTF
TRBJ2-3 TRBD2 TRBV29-1 - TGCAGCGTAGCGGGGATTGTAAATACGCAGTATTTT CSVAGIVNTQYF
TRBJ1-1 TRBD1 TRBV29-1 - TGCAGCGTTCACAGGGGTTTGGACACTGAAGCTTTCTTT CSVHRGLDTEAFF
TRBJ2-7 TRBD2 TRBV27 - TGTGCCAGCAGAGGACTAGCGGGGAACTCCTACGAGCAGTACTTC CASRGLAGNSYEQYF
TRBJ2-5 TRBD1 TRBV14 - TGTGCCAGCAGCCCCTGGACAGGGGAAGAGACCCAGTACTTC CASSPWTGEETQYF
TRBJ2-1 TRBD2 TRBV9 once TGTGCCAGCAGCCCTAGCGGGAGGGCGCAGTACAATGAGCAGTTCTTC CASSPSGRAQYNEQFF
TRBJ2-1 TRBD1 TRBV5-1 - TGCGCCAGCAGCGAGAGACCGGGACAGGGGAACAATGAGCAGTTCTTC CASSERPGQGNNEQFF
TRBJ2-7 - TRBV13 - TGTGCCAGCAGCATCCAGACGGCGCGGCCAGGCTACGAGCAGTACTTC CASSIQTARPGYEQYF
TRBJ2-4 - TRBV2 - TGTGCCAGCACCCCAAAATGGGGTGACACACTAGCCAAAAACATTCAGTACTTC CASTPKWGDTLAKNIQYF
TRBJ1-4 - TRBV28 - TGTGCCAGCAGTTTGAAATGGGGGGTCGGTGAAAAACTGTTTTTT CASSLKWGVGEKLFF
TRBJ2-7 - TRBV27 - TGTGCCAGCGGAAGGCGGGTTTTCTACGAGCAGTACTTC CASGRRVFYEQYF
TRBJ2-7 - TRBV28 - TGTGCCAGCAGTACACCCGGCCGCACCTACGAGCAGTACTTC CASSTPGRTYEQYF